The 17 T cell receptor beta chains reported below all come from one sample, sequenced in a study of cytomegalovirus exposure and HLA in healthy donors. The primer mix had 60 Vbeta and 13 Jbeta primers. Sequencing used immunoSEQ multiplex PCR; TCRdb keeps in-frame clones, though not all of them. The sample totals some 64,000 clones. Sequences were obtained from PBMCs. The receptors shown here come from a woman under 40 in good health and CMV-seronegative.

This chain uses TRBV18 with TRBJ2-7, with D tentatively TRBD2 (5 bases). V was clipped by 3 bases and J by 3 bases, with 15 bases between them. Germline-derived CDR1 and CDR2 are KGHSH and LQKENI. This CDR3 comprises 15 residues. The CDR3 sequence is CASSPSAGSGYEQYF. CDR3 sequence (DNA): TGTGCCAGCTCACCGTCCGCGGGCTCTGGCTACGAGCAGTACTTC.

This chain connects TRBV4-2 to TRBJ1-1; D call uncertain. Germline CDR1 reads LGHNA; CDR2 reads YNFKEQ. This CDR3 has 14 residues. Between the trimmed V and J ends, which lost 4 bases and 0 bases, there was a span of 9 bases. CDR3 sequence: CASSPGELNTEAFF. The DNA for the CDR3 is TGTGCCAGCAGCCCCGGGGAGCTGAACACTGAAGCTTTCTTT.

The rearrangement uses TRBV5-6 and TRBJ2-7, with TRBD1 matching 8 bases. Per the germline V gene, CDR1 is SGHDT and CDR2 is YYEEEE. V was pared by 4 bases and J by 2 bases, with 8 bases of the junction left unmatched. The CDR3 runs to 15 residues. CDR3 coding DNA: TGTGCCAGCAGCCCCGGGACAGGCTACGCCTACGAGCAGTACTTC. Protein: CASSPGTGYAYEQYF.

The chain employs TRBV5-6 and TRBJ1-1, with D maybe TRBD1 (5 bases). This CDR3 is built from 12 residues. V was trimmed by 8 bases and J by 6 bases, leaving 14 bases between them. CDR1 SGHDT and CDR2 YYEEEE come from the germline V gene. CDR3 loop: CASRGDSAEAFF. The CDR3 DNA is TGTGCCAGTCGGGGGGATAGCGCTGAAGCTTTCTTT.

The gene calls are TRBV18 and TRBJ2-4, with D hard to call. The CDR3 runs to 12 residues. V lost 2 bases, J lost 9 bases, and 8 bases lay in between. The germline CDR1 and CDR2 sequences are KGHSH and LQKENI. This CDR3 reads CASSPETGIQYF. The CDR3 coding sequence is TGTGCCAGCTCACCAGAGACGGGCATTCAGTACTTC.

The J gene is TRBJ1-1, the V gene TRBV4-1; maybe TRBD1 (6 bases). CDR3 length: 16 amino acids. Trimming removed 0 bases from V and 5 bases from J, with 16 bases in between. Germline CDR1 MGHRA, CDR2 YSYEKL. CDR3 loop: CASSQDRGGGRTEAFF. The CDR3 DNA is TGCGCCAGCAGCCAAGATCGAGGGGGGGGTAGGACTGAAGCTTTCTTT.

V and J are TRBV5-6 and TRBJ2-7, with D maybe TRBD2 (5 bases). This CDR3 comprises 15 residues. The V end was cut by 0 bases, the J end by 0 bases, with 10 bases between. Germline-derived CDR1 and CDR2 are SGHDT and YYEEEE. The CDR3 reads CASSLAGVTSYEQYF. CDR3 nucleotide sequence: TGTGCCAGCAGCTTGGCCGGGGTAACCTCCTACGAGCAGTACTTC.

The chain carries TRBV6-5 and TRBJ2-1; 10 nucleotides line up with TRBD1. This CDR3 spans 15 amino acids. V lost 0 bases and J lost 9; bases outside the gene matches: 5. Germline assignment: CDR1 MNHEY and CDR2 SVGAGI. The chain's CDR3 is CASSYSTDRGREQFF. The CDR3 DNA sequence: TGTGCCAGCAGTTACTCCACCGACAGGGGGCGTGAGCAGTTCTTC.

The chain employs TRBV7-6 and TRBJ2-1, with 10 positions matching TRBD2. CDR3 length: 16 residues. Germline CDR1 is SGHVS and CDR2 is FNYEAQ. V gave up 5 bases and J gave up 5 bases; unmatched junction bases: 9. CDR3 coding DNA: TGTGCCAGCAGCCCCTATACTAGCGGGATAGACAATGAGCAGTTCTTC. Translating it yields CASSPYTSGIDNEQFF.

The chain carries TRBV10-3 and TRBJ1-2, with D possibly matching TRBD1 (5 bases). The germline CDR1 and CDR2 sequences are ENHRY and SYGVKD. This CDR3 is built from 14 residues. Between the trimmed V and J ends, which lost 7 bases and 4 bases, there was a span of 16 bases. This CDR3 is CAIKAPGLTYGYTF. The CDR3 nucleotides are TGTGCCATCAAAGCACCGGGACTGACCTATGGCTACACCTTC.

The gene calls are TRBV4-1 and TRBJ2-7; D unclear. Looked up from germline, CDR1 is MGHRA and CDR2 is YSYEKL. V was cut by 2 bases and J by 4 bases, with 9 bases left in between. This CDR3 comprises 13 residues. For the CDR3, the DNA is TGCGCCAGCAGCCAACAGACATCGTACGAGCAGTACTTC. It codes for CASSQQTSYEQYF.

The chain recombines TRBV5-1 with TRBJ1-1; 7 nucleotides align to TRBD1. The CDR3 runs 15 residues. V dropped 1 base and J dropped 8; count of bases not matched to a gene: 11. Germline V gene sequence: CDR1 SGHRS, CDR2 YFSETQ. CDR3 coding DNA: TGCGCCAGCAGCTTGTCAAGGGGGCGTCCCCTCGAAGCTTTCTTT. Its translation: CASSLSRGRPLEAFF.

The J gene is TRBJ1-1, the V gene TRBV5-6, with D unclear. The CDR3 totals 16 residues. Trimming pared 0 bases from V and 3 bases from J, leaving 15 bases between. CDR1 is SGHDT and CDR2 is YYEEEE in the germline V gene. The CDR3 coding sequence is TGTGCCAGCAGCTTGGGTGGGAGGGTAACGGACACTGAAGCTTTCTTT. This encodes CASSLGGRVTDTEAFF.

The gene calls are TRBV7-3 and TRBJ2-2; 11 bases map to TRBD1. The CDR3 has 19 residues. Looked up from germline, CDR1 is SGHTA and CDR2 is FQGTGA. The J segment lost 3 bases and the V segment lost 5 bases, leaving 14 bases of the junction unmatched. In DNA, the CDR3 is TGTGCCAGCAGCACCGGACAGGGGGCGTTCCGCCCCTACACCGGGGAGCTGTTTTTT. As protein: CASSTGQGAFRPYTGELFF. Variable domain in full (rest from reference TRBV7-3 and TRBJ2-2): GAGVSQTPSNKVTEKGKYVELRCDPISGHTALYWYRQSLGQGPEFLIYFQGTGAADDSGLPNDRFFAVRPEGSVSTLKIQRTERGDSAVYLCASSTGQGAFRPYTGELFFGEGSRLTVL.

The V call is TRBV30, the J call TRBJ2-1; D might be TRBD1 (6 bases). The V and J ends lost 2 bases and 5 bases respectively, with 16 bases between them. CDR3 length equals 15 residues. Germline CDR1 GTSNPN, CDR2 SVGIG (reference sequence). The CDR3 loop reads CAWSSQGGSDNEQFF. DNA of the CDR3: TGTGCCTGGAGTTCGCAAGGGGGATCCGACAATGAGCAGTTCTTC.

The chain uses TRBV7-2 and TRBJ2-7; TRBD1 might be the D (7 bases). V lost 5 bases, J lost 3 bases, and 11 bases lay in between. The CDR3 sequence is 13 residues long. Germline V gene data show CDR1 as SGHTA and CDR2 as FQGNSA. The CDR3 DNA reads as TGTGCCAGCAGCGCCAGGGGGGACTACGAGCAGTACTTC. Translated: CASSARGDYEQYF.

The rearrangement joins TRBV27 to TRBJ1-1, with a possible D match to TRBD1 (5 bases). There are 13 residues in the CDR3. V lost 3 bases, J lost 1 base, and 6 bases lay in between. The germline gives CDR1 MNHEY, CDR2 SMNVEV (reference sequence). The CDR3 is CASSFTGNTEAFF. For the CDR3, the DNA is TGTGCCAGCAGTTTTACAGGGAACACTGAAGCTTTCTTT.